A selection of T cell receptor beta chains follows, all from one sample in a study of blood T cell repertoires in COVID-19. Using immunoSEQ multiplex PCR, the repertoire was profiled, and TCRdb retains in-frame clones only, with some absent. The repertoire holds roughly 68,000 clones, just over 85% seen once, with 4.7% in the top ten. The sample was peripheral blood. These receptors originate from a human donor in a cohort sampled during active COVID-19. Each CDR3 is given with its conserved first and last residue. A D gene is named only where the DNA matches it firmly. Clone size is not always given. Where it is, it says once, few, many or a class for expanded clones.

clone_size,v_call,j_call,cdr3_length,d_call,cdr3_aa,cdr3_nt
few,TRBV6-5,TRBJ1-1,13,NA,CASSSTVNTEAFF,TGTGCCAGCAGTTCGACAGTGAACACTGAAGCTTTCTTT
few,TRBV7-9,TRBJ2-6,17,TRBD2,CASRPSGGYSGANVLTF,TGTGCCAGCAGACCAAGCGGGGGCTACTCTGGGGCCAACGTCCTGACTTTC
NA,TRBV6-5,TRBJ2-3,15,TRBD2,CASKKGLAGDNTQYF,TGTGCCAGCAAGAAGGGACTAGCGGGGGATAATACGCAGTATTTT
NA,TRBV18,TRBJ2-1,11,NA,CASSIANEQFF,TGTGCCAGCTCAATAGCCAATGAGCAGTTCTTC
NA,TRBV7-9,TRBJ2-7,13,TRBD1,CASSYGTGNEQYF,TGTGCCAGCAGTTATGGGACAGGGAACGAGCAGTACTTC
NA,TRBV7-3,TRBJ2-1,15,NA,CASSLFQGSYNEQFF,TGTGCCAGCAGCTTATTCCAGGGCTCCTACAATGAGCAGTTCTTC
NA,TRBV7-2,TRBJ2-3,15,TRBD2,CASSLAGGPRDTQYF,TGTGCCAGCAGCTTAGCGGGAGGGCCTAGAGATACGCAGTATTTT
NA,TRBV18,TRBJ1-6,15,NA,CASSPPGGRNSPLHF,TGTGCCAGCTCACCACCGGGAGGGAGGAATTCACCCCTCCACTTT
NA,TRBV5-1,TRBJ1-1,14,NA,CASSFGQANTEAFF,TGCGCCAGCAGCTTCGGTCAGGCGAACACTGAAGCTTTCTTT
NA,TRBV7-3,TRBJ2-5,15,TRBD1,CASSFPDRVEETQYF,TGTGCCAGCAGCTTTCCGGACAGGGTAGAAGAGACCCAGTACTTC
NA,TRBV6-5,TRBJ2-5,15,NA,CASSYSRGRAETQYF,TGTGCCAGCAGTTACAGCCGTGGGAGAGCTGAGACCCAGTACTTC
NA,TRBV28,TRBJ2-7,13,NA,CASGLNRVGEQYF,TGTGCCAGCGGACTGAACAGGGTCGGCGAGCAGTACTTC
NA,TRBV4-2,TRBJ2-6,15,NA,CASSHTSSGANVLTF,TGTGCCAGCAGCCACACTTCGTCCGGGGCCAACGTCCTGACTTTC
NA,TRBV20-1,TRBJ2-3,10,NA,CSQNTDTQYF,TGCAGTCAAAACACAGATACGCAGTATTTT
once,TRBV7-9,TRBJ2-1,15,TRBD2,CASSLERGTYNEQFF,TGTGCCAGCAGCTTAGAGCGGGGGACCTACAATGAGCAGTTCTTC
NA,TRBV3-1/TRBV3-2,TRBJ2-7,16,NA,CASSQSTQRVSYEQYF,TGTGCCAGCAGCCAATCCACCCAGCGGGTTTCCTACGAGCAGTACTTC
NA,TRBV25-1,TRBJ2-3,14,NA,CASTERGGLDTQYF,TGTGCCAGCACAGAGAGGGGGGGCCTGGATACGCAGTATTTT
NA,TRBV7-2,TRBJ2-7,14,TRBD1,CASSSGQGRYEQYF,TGTGCCAGCAGCTCGGGACAGGGTCGCTACGAGCAGTACTTC
NA,TRBV28,TRBJ2-7,15,NA,CASSYATGSPYEQYF,TGTGCCAGCAGTTATGCAACAGGCAGCCCCTACGAGCAGTACTTC
NA,TRBV18,TRBJ2-3,18,TRBD2,CASSPLRVAGPTTDTQYF,TGTGCCAGCTCACCACTGAGAGTAGCGGGCCCAACCACAGATACGCAGTATTTT
NA,TRBV7-2,TRBJ1-6,16,NA,CASSQGLLQGNSPLHF,TGTGCCAGCAGCCAAGGCCTTTTACAGGGTAATTCACCCCTCCACTTT
NA,TRBV19,TRBJ1-5,15,TRBD1,CASSIRPGGGQPQHF,TGTGCCAGTAGTATCAGGCCAGGGGGTGGTCAGCCCCAGCATTTT
NA,TRBV7-2,TRBJ1-4,13,NA,CASSSGLREKLFF,TGTGCCAGCAGTTCCGGACTCAGGGAAAAACTGTTTTTT